This T cell receptor (beta chain) appears in the sequencing data of a study of control samples from healthy donors and cancer patients. Profiling relied on immunoSEQ multiplex PCR, and the TCRdb table lists in-frame clones only, not all of them. The sample contains about 110,000 clones, around 89% of which appear only once. The germline gives CDR1 LGHNA, CDR2 YNFKEQ. CDR3 length: 14 residues. The V end was cut by 2 bases, the J end by 8 bases, with 15 bases between. The receptor comes from a woman aged 50 to 65 in good health. The sample consisted of blood. This chain connects TRBV4-2 to TRBJ1-2; possibly TRBD1 for D (5 bases). The CDR3 bases are TGTGCCAGCAGCCAACAGGGCCGATCAGTAGGCTACACCTTC. Its translation: CASSQQGRSVGYTF.